The entry below describes one T cell receptor (beta chain). These data come from a study of blood T cell repertoires in COVID-19. About the research overall: T cells, B-cell-depleted T cells, or PBMCs provided the cDNA or gDNA that served as material.

Per the original methods: Amplification from reference gene primers served as the basis for estimated nucleated cell counts. TCRdb's table, derived via immunoSEQ multiplex PCR, lists solely in-frame clones and lacks some. V, J and clone size are those of that table, while D and trimming were read from the DNA. The sample records about 130,000 clones, around 85% being singletons. The clonotype originates from a human donor in a cohort sampled during active COVID-19. The sample taken for sequencing was peripheral blood.

The CDR3 region is CASSDGGDYEQYV. The CDR3 DNA is TGTGCCAGCAGTGACGGGGGGGACTACGAGCAGTACGTC. The chain carries TRBV2 and TRBJ2-7; 8 nucleotides match TRBD2. The ends lost 3 bases at V and 3 bases at J; junction bases unmatched: 1. The CDR3 is 13 residues long. Per the germline V gene, CDR1 is SNHLY and CDR2 is FYNNEI.